What follows is one TCR beta chain and its context. This clone was seen a few times. The clone's antigen remains unknown. No base quality values were provided; no much bigger clone lies one nucleotide off. Spanning cysteine to phenylalanine, the CDR3 consists of 14 amino acids. The retained sequence is limited to the CDR3, 42 bases, with the frame set at the first base. Compared with germline, V lacks 4 bases and J lacks 4 bases; bases without a gene match: 5. Based on the germline V gene, the CDR1 and CDR2 sequences are SGHAT and FQNNGV. This sample is part of a study of siplizumab effects on memory and regulatory T cells (dated by TCRdb to about 2019). In terms of the full investigation: The effect of the anti-CD2 antibody siplizumab on alloreactive T-cell subsets was examined in allogeneic mixed lymphocyte reactions constructed from human PBMCs. Findings and caveats that apply to the study as a whole: Roughly 80-97% of proliferating CD4+ or CD8+ clones could not be assigned a naive or memory phenotype. The cumulative frequency of alloreactive sequences that could be traced back to unstimulated CD4+ memory T cells was significantly reduced by siplizumab. Whether proliferating Tregs from siplizumab cultures actually had suppressive function was not functionally confirmed. Of the alloreactive CD4+ clones that could be mapped, the Treg-derived share averaged 68.8% with siplizumab compared with about 27% in control reactions. Unstimulated naive T cells appeared to be more diverse than memory T cells, and naive cells seemed to make a substantial contribution to the alloresponse. Because sequences at frequencies below about 10^-5 were poorly captured, only a minor fraction of alloreactive clones could be mapped back to unstimulated subsets.

The method was the immunoSEQ multiplex PCR assay. The deep sequencing platform assayed about 90,000 TCR templates per sample. Genomic DNA extracted from sorted T cells was used for TCRbeta CDR3 sequencing. The paper's data handling went like this. Clonal analysis of TCRbeta CDR3 data was done in the R programming language. Alloreactive CD4+ and CD8+ clones were identified by comparing unstimulated samples to CFSE-low samples taken after the reaction. Regulatory or non-regulatory origin was assigned to alloreactive CD4+ clones by matching of sequences to sorted unstimulated Treg and non-Treg repertoires. TCRdb re-hosts the immuneACCESS table, in-frame sequences only. Its copies lack some clones; in the studies checked, an unresolved V gene accounts for under half of them, and the cause for the rest is not known. V and J calls and clone size are copied from that table; D and trimming were computed from the DNA. The sample contains roughly 120,000 clones, less than 95% of them found a single time. The top ten clonotypes cover around 1.7% of the sample.

TCRbeta CDR3 sequencing was performed on sorted unstimulated T cells and on proliferating T cells recovered from mixed lymphocyte reactions. Fresh whole blood from nine to eleven HLA-typed healthy donors served as the source for isolating PBMCs. Unstimulated CD4+ non-regulatory T cells were FACS-sorted to map the origin of alloreactive clones. The source material was non-Treg CD4+ T cells sorted from blood. The cell subset or site label, as the study defines it: FACS-sorted unstimulated CD4+ non-regulatory T cells. This receptor was obtained from a human donor in good health. The rearranged chain carries TRBV11-2 and TRBJ2-5, with 8 bases in between that match TRBD1. The nucleotides read TGTGCCAGCAGCTCGGACAGGGTACGAGAGACCCAGTACTTC. It translates to CASSSDRVRETQYF.